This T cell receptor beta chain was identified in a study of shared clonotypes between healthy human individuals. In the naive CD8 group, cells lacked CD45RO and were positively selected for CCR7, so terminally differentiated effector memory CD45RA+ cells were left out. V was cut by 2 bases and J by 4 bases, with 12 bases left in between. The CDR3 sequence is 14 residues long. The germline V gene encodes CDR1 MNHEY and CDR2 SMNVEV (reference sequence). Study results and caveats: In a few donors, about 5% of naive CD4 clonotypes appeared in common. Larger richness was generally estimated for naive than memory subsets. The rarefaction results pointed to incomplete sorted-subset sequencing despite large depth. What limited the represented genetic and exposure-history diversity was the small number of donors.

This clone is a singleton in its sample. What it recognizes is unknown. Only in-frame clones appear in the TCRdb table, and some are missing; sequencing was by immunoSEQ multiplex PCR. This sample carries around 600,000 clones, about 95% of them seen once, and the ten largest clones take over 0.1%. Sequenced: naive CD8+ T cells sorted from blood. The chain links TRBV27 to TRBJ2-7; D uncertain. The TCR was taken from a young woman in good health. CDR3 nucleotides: TGTGCCAGCAGTTTAGCCAGCCCTGGGTACGAGCAGTACTTC. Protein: CASSLASPGYEQYF.